These 24 T cell receptor beta chains share one sample of origin, sequenced in a study of OX40 agonist ivuxolimab in advanced cancers. TCRdb keeps only in-frame clones here, not all; method: immunoSEQ multiplex PCR. The sample holds 48,000 or so clones; about 81% are singletons and the top ten take under 9.5%. The specimen was CD4+ or CD8+ T cells sorted from blood, collected in a trial of the OX40 agonist ivuxolimab. These receptor sequences come from an adult with an advanced solid tumor such as melanoma, head and neck, liver or kidney cancer.

The rearrangement joins TRBV18 to TRBJ1-1, with a possible D match to TRBD1 (5 bases). This CDR3 contains 14 residues. The ends were cut back, 3 bases at V and 1 base at J, with 9 bases in the middle. Per the germline V gene, CDR1 is KGHSH and CDR2 is LQKENI. The CDR3 here is CASSPQGRNTEAFF. CDR3 nucleotide sequence: TGTGCCAGCTCACCCCAGGGACGGAACACTGAAGCTTTCTTT.

The rearrangement links TRBV19 to TRBJ1-5, with D possibly being TRBD1 (6 bases). CDR1 is LNHDA and CDR2 is SQIVND in the germline V gene (reference sequence). The length of the CDR3 is 14 residues. V was clipped by 5 bases and J by 0 bases, with 8 bases between them. CDR3 nucleotides: TGTGCCAGTAGTTACAGGGATAGCAATCAGCCCCAGCATTTT. Translated: CASSYRDSNQPQHF.

This chain uses TRBV5-4 with TRBJ2-7; the match to TRBD2 covers 9 bases. This CDR3 spans 15 amino acids. Trimming at V came to 0 bases and at J to 5 bases, leaving 6 bases not matched to a gene. Per germline, CDR1 SGHNT and CDR2 YYREEE (reference sequence). For the CDR3, the DNA is TGTGCCAGCAGCTTGGCCATCGGGACTAGCAACGAGCAGTACTTC. This encodes CASSLAIGTSNEQYF.

The chain links TRBV27 to TRBJ2-5; D perhaps matches TRBD1 (7 bases). Trimming cost V 6 bases and J 5 bases, with 13 bases left between them. In germline, CDR1 is MNHEY, CDR2 SMNVEV (reference sequence). This CDR3 has 13 amino acids. The CDR3 loop is CASRPTGRETQYF. CDR3 DNA: TGTGCCAGCAGACCGACAGGGAGGGAGACCCAGTACTTC.

A single count supports this clone. This chain uses TRBV19 with TRBJ1-5; D is undetermined. Between the trimmed V and J ends, which lost 5 bases and 3 bases, there was a span of 8 bases. The CDR3 consists of 13 residues. Looked up from germline, CDR1 is LNHDA and CDR2 is SQIVND (reference sequence). CDR3 protein: CASSLAFNQPQHF. The CDR3 DNA reads as TGTGCCAGTAGTTTGGCATTCAATCAGCCCCAGCATTTT.

The chain recombines TRBV5-6 with TRBJ2-7; D possibly uses TRBD1 or TRBD2 (6 bases each). The V and J ends lost 0 bases and 3 bases respectively, with 10 bases between them. Germline lookup yields CDR1 SGHDT and CDR2 YYEEEE. The CDR3 has 14 residues. The CDR3 sequence is CASSLGRGYYEQYF. The CDR3, as DNA: TGTGCCAGCAGCTTGGGGAGGGGGTACTACGAGCAGTACTTC.

The V gene is TRBV6-1, the J gene TRBJ1-5, with D uncertain. CDR1 MNHNS and CDR2 SASEGT come from the germline V gene. Trimming shortened V by 9 bases and J by 0 bases, and 3 bases separated the two germline ends. The CDR3 spans 11 residues. The CDR3 region has the DNA TGTGCCAGTCATAGCAATCAGCCCCAGCATTTT. This codes for CASHSNQPQHF.

The V and J genes are TRBV2 and TRBJ2-1, with D tentatively TRBD1 or TRBD2 (5 bases each). Germline V gene lookup returns CDR1 SNHLY and CDR2 FYNNEI. The ends were cut back, 8 bases at V and 5 bases at J, with 13 bases in the middle. The CDR3 covers 13 residues. The CDR3 here is CASAGTRNNEQFF. In DNA form, the CDR3 reads TGTGCCAGCGCCGGGACCAGAAACAATGAGCAGTTCTTC.

The chain is built from TRBV5-6 and TRBJ2-1; 11 bases line up with TRBD2. Germline values: CDR1 SGHDT, CDR2 YYEEEE. With 4 bases clipped from V and 4 bases from J, the junction kept 10 bases outside the gene matches. The CDR3 totals 17 residues. The DNA for the CDR3 is TGTGCCAGCAGCCCGGGGACGGGACTAGCGGAGTACAATGAGCAGTTCTTC. Encoded protein: CASSPGTGLAEYNEQFF.

The chain employs TRBV4-1 and TRBJ2-3; possible D gene TRBD2, 6 bases. CDR1 is MGHRA, CDR2 YSYEKL, per germline. The CDR3 covers 16 residues. With 4 bases removed from V and 4 bases from J, the gap between germline ends came to 18 bases. This CDR3 reads CASSPRPGTQSDTQYF. The CDR3 DNA is TGCGCCAGCAGCCCCCGCCCCGGGACTCAATCAGATACGCAGTATTTT.

J is TRBJ2-7 and V is TRBV5-4; possible D gene TRBD2, 6 bases. This CDR3 spans 13 amino acids. Trimming cost V 3 bases and J 10 bases, with 17 bases left between them. Germline values: CDR1 SGHNT, CDR2 YYREEE (reference sequence). The CDR3 here is CASSSGTPIPQYF. The CDR3 DNA reads as TGTGCCAGCAGCTCCGGGACTCCCATTCCACAGTACTTC.

This clone was observed a single time. This chain joins TRBV2 and TRBJ1-1, with 11 bases aligning to TRBD1. V gave up 6 bases and J gave up 1 base; unmatched junction bases: 4. CDR1 is SNHLY and CDR2 is FYNNEI in the germline V gene. The CDR3 is 15 residues long. CDR3 sequence: CASRPGQGANTEAFF. CDR3 nucleotides: TGTGCCAGCAGGCCCGGACAGGGGGCGAACACTGAAGCTTTCTTT.

This chain uses TRBV11-2 with TRBJ1-6, with D possibly matching TRBD1 (6 bases). The V end was cut by 3 bases, the J end by 5 bases, with 8 bases between. The CDR3 is 14 residues long. In germline, CDR1 is SGHAT, CDR2 FQNNGV. CDR3 loop: CASSFSGDNSPLHF. The CDR3 DNA is TGTGCCAGCAGCTTCTCAGGGGATAATTCACCCCTCCACTTT.

V is TRBV18 and J is TRBJ2-5; no definite D call. The end of the DNA aligns better with TRBJ2-7, so the J call may be wrong. Germline-derived CDR1 and CDR2 are KGHSH and LQKENI. This CDR3 is built from 13 residues. The CDR3 sequence is CASSPLQNYEQYF. Written as DNA, the CDR3 is TGTGCCAGCTCACCACTACAGAACTACGAGCAGTACTTC.

This chain joins TRBV29-1 and TRBJ2-7, with 15 bases lining up with TRBD2. Per germline, CDR1 SQVTM and CDR2 ANQGSEA. This CDR3 has 15 residues. The V gene end was trimmed by 7 bases and the J gene end by 3 bases; junction bases not matched to a gene: 7. CDR3 nucleotides: TGCAGCGGTACCGGGACTAGCGGGAGGCGCTACGAGCAGTACTTC. Residues: CSGTGTSGRRYEQYF.

The chain links TRBV6-6 to TRBJ1-6; D not certain. Germline values: CDR1 MNHNY, CDR2 SVGAGI (reference sequence). The CDR3 is 12 residues long. Trimming left V 7 bases short and J 8 bases short, with 9 bases between. The CDR3 region has the DNA TGTGCCAGCACCCCCGACGATTCACCCCTCCACTTT. Translated, it gives CASTPDDSPLHF.

The genes are TRBV9 and TRBJ1-4, with TRBD1 as a possible D gene (6 bases). Germline lookup yields CDR1 SGDLS and CDR2 YYNGEE. This CDR3 has 13 amino acids. The V end lost 3 bases, the J end lost 4 bases, and 7 bases lay between the germline ends. The CDR3: CASSGTDNEKLFF. In nucleotides, the CDR3 is TGTGCCAGCAGCGGGACAGATAATGAAAAACTGTTTTTT.

The rearrangement links TRBV5-1 to TRBJ2-1; D gene ambiguous. With 4 bases removed from V and 8 bases from J, the gap between germline ends came to 22 bases. The CDR3 consists of 16 residues. Germline V gene lookup returns CDR1 SGHRS and CDR2 YFSETQ. The CDR3 is CASSARGQSRADEQFF. DNA for the CDR3: TGCGCCAGCAGCGCCCGCGGCCAAAGCAGAGCCGATGAGCAGTTCTTC.

This rearrangement joins TRBV7-8 to TRBJ2-5; 7 nucleotides line up with TRBD2. The DNA end favors TRBJ2-7, so the J call may be wrong. CDR1 SGHVS and CDR2 FQNEAQ come from the germline V gene. The CDR3 is made up of 18 amino acids. CDR3 protein: CATVFDSRASGISYEQYF. The CDR3 bases are TGTGCCACCGTATTTGACAGCCGGGCTAGCGGAATCTCCTACGAGCAGTACTTC.

In its sample, this clone was seen a few times. This sequence joins TRBV19 and TRBJ1-1; maybe TRBD1 (6 bases). V was pared by 4 bases and J by 2 bases, with 8 bases between. The CDR3 has 13 amino acids. The V gene's germline CDR1 is LNHDA and CDR2 SQIVND (reference sequence). The CDR3 region is CASSTTGNTEAFF. The CDR3 nucleotides are TGTGCCAGTAGTACGACAGGAAACACTGAAGCTTTCTTT.

This chain links TRBV2 with TRBJ1-2, with 9 bases matching TRBD1. Germline CDR1 reads SNHLY; CDR2 reads FYNNEI. The junction had 7 bases not matched to a gene; V was cut back by 6 bases and J by 8 bases. The CDR3 length is 13 residues. CDR3 bases: TGTGCCAGCAGCAGGGGACAGGGCGAGGGCTACACCTTC. This encodes CASSRGQGEGYTF.

This clone was counted a single time. This rearrangement joins TRBV5-1 to TRBJ2-1; TRBD1 matches at 8 bases. Germline V gene data show CDR1 as SGHRS and CDR2 as YFSETQ. The V segment lost 3 bases and the J segment 4 bases; nucleotides outside the gene matches: 6. The CDR3 extends over 15 amino acids. This CDR3 reads CASSSGQGPYNEQFF. The CDR3 DNA follows: TGCGCCAGCAGCTCAGGACAGGGCCCTTACAATGAGCAGTTCTTC.

The table lists this clone with a few counts. V gene TRBV6-1 combines with J gene TRBJ2-7, with 9 bases aligning to TRBD2. Germline V gene data show CDR1 as MNHNS and CDR2 as SASEGT. The CDR3 is 15 amino acids. Trimming took 0 bases from V and 0 from J; bases not matched to a gene: 0. Here the CDR3 DNA reads TGTGCCAGCAGTGAAGCGACTAGCGGCTCCTACGAGCAGTACTTC. Translated, it gives CASSEATSGSYEQYF.

The CDR3 sequence is CAISEIQGSVVNSPLHF. As DNA, the CDR3 is TGTGCCATCAGTGAGATCCAAGGCAGCGTGGTTAATTCACCCCTCCACTTT. The V gene is TRBV10-3, the J gene TRBJ1-6; D is ambiguous. CDR1 is ENHRY and CDR2 is SYGVKD in the germline V gene. The CDR3 runs 17 residues. Between the trimmed V and J ends, which lost 2 bases and 6 bases, there was a span of 17 bases.